Given below is one T cell receptor (beta chain) in context. As yet, its antigen is unknown. The germline CDR1 and CDR2 sequences are MNHNS and SASEGT. The V gene lost 4 bases and the J gene lost 0 bases, with 9 bases spanning the gap. The CDR3 totals 15 residues. The data were taken from a study of CD8 T cells in ankylosing spondylitis. In making TCR beta libraries, quantitative 5'-RACE with molecular barcodes was used. MiXCR, applied by TCRdb to the 5' RACE reads, yields one record per CDR3 protein. This repertoire shows about 800,000 distinct CDR3 sequences, 12% found once; its top ten account for roughly 0.51%. Overall study findings and caveats: The study identified a TCR beta motif of eight highly homologous variants that appeared characteristic of ankylosing spondylitis blood. CD8+ cells made up the disease-linked clones, which were relatively rare in peripheral blood. According to the report, clones linked to the disease were significantly enriched in matched synovial fluid samples taken from ankylosing spondylitis patients.

The J gene is TRBJ2-2, the V gene TRBV6-1; D is possibly TRBD2 (6 bases). The sequence was collected from a male donor with ankylosing spondylitis. Sequencing was performed on blood, either unsorted or a sorted T cell fraction (not recorded which). The CDR3: CASSVEGTNTGELFF. CDR3 in DNA: TGTGCCAGCAGTGTGGAGGGAACGAACACCGGGGAGCTGTTTTTT.